This TCR beta chain was sequenced in a study of blood T cell repertoires in COVID-19. Study in general: Donors in the United States, Italy and Spain gave samples during acute or convalescent COVID-19. Sources were T cells, B-cell-depleted T cells, or PBMCs; the material itself was cDNA or gDNA.

The protocol was immunoSEQ multiplex PCR, while the TCRdb copy is restricted to in-frame clones and leaves out a portion. Seen here are 150,000 to 200,000 clones, about 90% observed once, and the top ten hold approximately 2.8%. This TCR was sampled from a man aged 55 to 69 with acute or convalescent COVID-19. The specimen was peripheral blood.

In nucleotides, the CDR3 is TGTGCCAGCTCACCCGGGACAGGGGAGACCCAGTACTTC. Translating gives CASSPGTGETQYF. The chain is built from TRBV18 and TRBJ2-5; TRBD1 matches 9 bases. The CDR3 length is 13 residues. Germline lookup yields CDR1 KGHSH and CDR2 LQKENI. Unmatched junction bases numbered 1, after V lost 3 bases and J lost 5 bases.